The T cell receptor beta chain under discussion was sequenced for a study of shared clonotypes between healthy human individuals. The wider study: CD4 naive cells filled three plates per donor, CD4 memory three, CD8 naive two and CD8 memory one. Whole-study findings and limits: The expectation was that sequencing depth would affect clonotype sharing among donors.

Data came from immunoSEQ multiplex PCR; TCRdb stores just in-frame clones and leaves some out. The sample contains millions of clones, approximately 94% of which appear only once. Naive-designated CD8 cells lacked CD45RO, were positively enriched for CCR7, and omitted terminally differentiated effector memory CD45RA+ cells. With respect to this clone: Antigen unknown.

Deletions cut 6 bases from V and 5 bases from J, with 11 bases between. CDR3 size: 12 residues. The germline V gene has CDR1 LGHNA and CDR2 YSLEER. The sequence was collected from a man younger than 35 in good health. Some clones in this sample may be carry-over from other donors' samples. The chain uses TRBV4-3 and TRBJ2-7; D is uncertain. Sequencing was done on a sample of naive CD8+ T cells from PBMCs. The DNA of the CDR3 is TGCGCCAGCAGTTCAGGACGACACGAGCAGTACTTC. It specifies CASSSGRHEQYF.